The present T cell receptor beta chain was sequenced within a study of blood T cell repertoires in COVID-19. Profiled with immunoSEQ multiplex PCR; TCRdb holds only in-frame clones, not every one. The sample holds 110,000 to 150,000 clones, just under 90% seen once. CDR3 length: 12 residues. V trimming: 4 bases; J trimming: 9 bases; junction bases outside the gene matches: 4. CDR1 is SGHKS and CDR2 is YYEKEE in the germline V gene (reference sequence). The V and J genes are TRBV5-5 and TRBJ2-5; the match to TRBD2 covers 9 bases. Sequencing was done on a sample of peripheral blood. The clonotype comes from a woman in her thirties or forties with acute or convalescent COVID-19. The CDR3, as DNA: TGTGCCAGCAGCCGACTAGCGGAGGCCCAGTACTTC. It specifies CASSRLAEAQYF.